This TCR beta chain was sequenced for a study of chemoradiotherapy in HPV16-positive cancers. Overall study: Candidate HPV-specific clones and shared TCR motifs came from a couple of HPV16-positive patients.

Study results and limitations: Candidate HPV-specific clones and E7-related TCR motifs grew in tumor during treatment. The functional HPV-specific definition rests on just a couple of HPV16-positive patients.

The CDR3 sequence is 15 residues long. In germline, CDR1 is GTSNPN, CDR2 SVGIG (reference sequence). Between the trimmed V and J ends, which lost 1 base and 1 base, there was a span of 11 bases. Assay used: immunoSEQ multiplex PCR; TCRdb lists only in-frame clones, some missing. This sample yields 23,000 or so clones, of which about 88% are seen a single time; about 4.5% belongs to the top ten. Samples were taken several times over chemoradiotherapy. Note on this clone: Its specificity is not known.

The sequence derives from a human donor with HPV-associated anogenital cancer. Source: blood, taken from a patient who underwent chemoradiotherapy. The chain has TRBV30 and TRBJ2-1; D is uncertain. DNA of the CDR3: TGTGCCTGGAGTGGACTCCCCACTTCCTACAATGAGCAGTTCTTC. Translated: CAWSGLPTSYNEQFF.